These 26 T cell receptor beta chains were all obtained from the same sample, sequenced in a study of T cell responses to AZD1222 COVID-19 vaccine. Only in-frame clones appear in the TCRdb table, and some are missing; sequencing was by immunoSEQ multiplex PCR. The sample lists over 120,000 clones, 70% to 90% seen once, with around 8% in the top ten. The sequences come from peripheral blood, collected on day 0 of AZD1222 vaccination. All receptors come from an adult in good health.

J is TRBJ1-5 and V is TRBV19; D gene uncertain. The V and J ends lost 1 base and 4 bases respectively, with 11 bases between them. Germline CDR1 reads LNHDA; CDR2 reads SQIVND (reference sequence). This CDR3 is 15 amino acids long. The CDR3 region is CASSIAGFRNQPQHF. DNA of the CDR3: TGTGCCAGTAGTATAGCCGGATTCCGTAATCAGCCCCAGCATTTT.

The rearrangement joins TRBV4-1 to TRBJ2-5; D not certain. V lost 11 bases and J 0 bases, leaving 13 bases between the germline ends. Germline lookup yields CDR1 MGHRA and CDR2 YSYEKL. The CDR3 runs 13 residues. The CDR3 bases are TGCGCCGCAAGCCGACTGCACCAAGAGACCCAGTACTTC. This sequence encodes CAASRLHQETQYF.

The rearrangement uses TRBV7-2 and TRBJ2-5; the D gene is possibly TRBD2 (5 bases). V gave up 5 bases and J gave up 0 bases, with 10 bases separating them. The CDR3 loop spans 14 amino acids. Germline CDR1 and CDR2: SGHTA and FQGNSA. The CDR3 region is CASSRVTNQETQYF. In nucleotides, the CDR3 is TGTGCCAGCAGCAGAGTGACTAACCAAGAGACCCAGTACTTC.

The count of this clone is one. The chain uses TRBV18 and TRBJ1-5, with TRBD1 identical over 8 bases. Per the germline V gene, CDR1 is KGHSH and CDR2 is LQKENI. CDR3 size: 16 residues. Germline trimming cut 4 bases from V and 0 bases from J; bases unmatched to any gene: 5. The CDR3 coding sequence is TGTGCCAGCTCACAATCAGGGGGCGATAGCAATCAGCCCCAGCATTTT. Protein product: CASSQSGGDSNQPQHF. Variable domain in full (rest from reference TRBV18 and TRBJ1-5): NAGVMQNPRHLVRRRGQEARLRCSPMKGHSHVYWYRQLPEEGLKFMVYLQKENIIDESGMPKERFSAEFPKEGPSILRIQQVVRGDSAAYFCASSQSGGDSNQPQHFGDGTRLSIL.

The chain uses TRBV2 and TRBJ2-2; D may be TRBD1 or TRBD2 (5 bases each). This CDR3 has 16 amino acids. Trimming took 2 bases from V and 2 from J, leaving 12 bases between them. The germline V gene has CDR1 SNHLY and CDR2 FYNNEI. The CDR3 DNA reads TGTGCCAGCAGTGAACAGGAGAGGGGCAACACCGGGGAGCTGTTTTTT. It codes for CASSEQERGNTGELFF.

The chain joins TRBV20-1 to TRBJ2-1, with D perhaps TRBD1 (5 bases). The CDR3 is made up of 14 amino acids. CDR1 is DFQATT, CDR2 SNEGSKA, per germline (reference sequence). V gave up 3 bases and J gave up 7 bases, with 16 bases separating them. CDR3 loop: CSASQEQGWNEQFF. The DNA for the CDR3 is TGCAGTGCTAGTCAGGAGCAGGGATGGAATGAGCAGTTCTTC.

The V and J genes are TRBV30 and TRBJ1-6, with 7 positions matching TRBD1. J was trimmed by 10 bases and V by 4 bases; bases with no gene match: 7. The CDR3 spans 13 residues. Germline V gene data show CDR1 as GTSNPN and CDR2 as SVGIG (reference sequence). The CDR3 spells CAWMGQLGSPLHF. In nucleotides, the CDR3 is TGTGCCTGGATGGGACAGCTCGGCTCACCCCTCCACTTT.

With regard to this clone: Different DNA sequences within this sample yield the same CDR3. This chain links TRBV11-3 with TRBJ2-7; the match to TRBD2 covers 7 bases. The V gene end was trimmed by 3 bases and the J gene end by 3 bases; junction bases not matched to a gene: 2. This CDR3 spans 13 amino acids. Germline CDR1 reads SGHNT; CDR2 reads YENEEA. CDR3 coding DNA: TGTGCCAGCAGCTTGCGGGGGAGCTACGAGCAGTACTTC. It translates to CASSLRGSYEQYF.

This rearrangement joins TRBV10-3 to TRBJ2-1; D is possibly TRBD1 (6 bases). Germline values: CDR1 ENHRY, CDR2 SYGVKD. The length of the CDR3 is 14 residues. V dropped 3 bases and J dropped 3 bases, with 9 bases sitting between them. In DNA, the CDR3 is TGTGCCATCAGTGACAGGGACAACTACAATGAGCAGTTCTTC. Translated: CAISDRDNYNEQFF.

The CDR3 nucleotides read TGTGCCAGCAGTTTATGGTTAGGGGGTAACTATGGCTACACCTTC. The encoded protein is CASSLWLGGNYGYTF. The chain has TRBV28 and TRBJ1-2, with D perhaps TRBD1 (6 bases). Trimming left V 0 bases short and J 1 base short, with 9 bases between. Germline CDR1 and CDR2: MDHEN and SYDVKM. This CDR3 is built from 15 residues.

For the CDR3, the DNA is TGCGCCAGCAGCCAAGTGGATGGGACTAGAATCAATGAGCAGTTCTTC. Translating gives CASSQVDGTRINEQFF. The chain carries TRBV4-1 and TRBJ2-1; 8 bases line up with TRBD2. CDR1 and CDR2 (germline): MGHRA, YSYEKL. The V and J ends lost 1 base and 6 bases, in that order; junction bases with no gene match: 8. This CDR3 contains 16 residues.

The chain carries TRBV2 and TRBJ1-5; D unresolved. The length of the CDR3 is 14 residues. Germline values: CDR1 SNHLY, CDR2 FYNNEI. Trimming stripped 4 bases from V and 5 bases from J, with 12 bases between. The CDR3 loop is CASSVEGADQPQHF. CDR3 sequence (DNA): TGTGCCAGCAGTGTGGAGGGCGCCGATCAGCCCCAGCATTTT. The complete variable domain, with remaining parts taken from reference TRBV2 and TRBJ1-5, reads EPEVTQTPSHQVTQMGQEVILRCVPISNHLYFYWYRQILGQKVEFLVSFYNNEISEKSEIFDDQFSVERPDGSNFTLKIRSTKLEDSAMYFCASSVEGADQPQHFGDGTRLSIL.

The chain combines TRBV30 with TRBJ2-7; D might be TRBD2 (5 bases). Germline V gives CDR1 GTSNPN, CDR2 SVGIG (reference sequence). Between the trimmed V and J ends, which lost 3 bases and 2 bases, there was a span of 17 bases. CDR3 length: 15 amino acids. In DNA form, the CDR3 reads TGTGCCTGGAGCCCGACGAGCGGCCGACCCTACGAGCAGTACTTC. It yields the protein CAWSPTSGRPYEQYF. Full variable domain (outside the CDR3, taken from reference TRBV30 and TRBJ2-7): SQTIHQWPATLVQPVGSPLSLECTVEGTSNPNLYWYRQAAGRGLQLLFYSVGIGQISSEVPQNLSASRPQDRQFILSSKKLLLSDSGFYLCAWSPTSGRPYEQYFGPGTRLTVT.

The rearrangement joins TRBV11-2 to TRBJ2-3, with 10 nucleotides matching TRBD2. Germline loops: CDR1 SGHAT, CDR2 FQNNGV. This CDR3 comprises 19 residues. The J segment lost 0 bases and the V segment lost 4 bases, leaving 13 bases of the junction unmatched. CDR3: CASSWPSGSPLASTDTQYF. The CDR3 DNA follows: TGTGCCAGCAGCTGGCCTAGCGGGAGCCCCCTCGCTAGCACAGATACGCAGTATTTT.

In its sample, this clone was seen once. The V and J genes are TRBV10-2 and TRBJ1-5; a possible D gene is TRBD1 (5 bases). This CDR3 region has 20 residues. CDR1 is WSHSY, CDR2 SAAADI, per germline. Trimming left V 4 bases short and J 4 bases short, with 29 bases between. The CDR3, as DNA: TGCGCCAGCAGTGCTTCAGGGCCGCGCAGGATGGAGAGGATTAATCAGCCCCAGCATTTT. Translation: CASSASGPRRMERINQPQHF.

The DNA of the CDR3 is TGTGCCAGCAAGCCCCTCTCAAGCGGTTCACCCCTCCACTTT. Translation gives CASKPLSSGSPLHF. The rearrangement links TRBV6-5 to TRBJ1-6, with D uncertain. Trimming stripped 7 bases from V and 9 bases from J, with 16 bases between. CDR3 length: 14 amino acids. The V gene's germline CDR1 is MNHEY and CDR2 SVGAGI.

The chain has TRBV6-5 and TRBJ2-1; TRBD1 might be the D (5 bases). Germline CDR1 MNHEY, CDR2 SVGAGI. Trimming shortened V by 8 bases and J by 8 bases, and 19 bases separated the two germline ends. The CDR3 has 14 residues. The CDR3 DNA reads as TGTGCCAGCGGGGCGTGGGCCGGCCGCGATGAGCAGTTCTTC. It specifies CASGAWAGRDEQFF.

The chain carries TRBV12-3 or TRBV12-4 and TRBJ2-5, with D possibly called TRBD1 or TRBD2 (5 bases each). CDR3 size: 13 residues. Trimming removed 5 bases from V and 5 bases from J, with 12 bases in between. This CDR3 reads CASSGDLGETQYF. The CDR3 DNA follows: TGTGCCAGCAGTGGGGACCTGGGGGAGACCCAGTACTTC.

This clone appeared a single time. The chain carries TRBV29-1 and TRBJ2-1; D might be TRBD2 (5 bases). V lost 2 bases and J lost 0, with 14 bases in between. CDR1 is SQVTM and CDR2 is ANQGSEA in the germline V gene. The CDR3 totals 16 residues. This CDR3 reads CSVESPRAGSYNEQFF. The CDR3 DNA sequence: TGCAGCGTTGAAAGCCCTAGGGCGGGCTCCTACAATGAGCAGTTCTTC.

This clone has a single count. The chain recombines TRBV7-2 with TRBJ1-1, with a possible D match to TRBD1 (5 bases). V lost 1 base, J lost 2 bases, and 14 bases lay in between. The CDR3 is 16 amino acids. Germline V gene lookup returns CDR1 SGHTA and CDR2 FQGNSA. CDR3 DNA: TGTGCCAGCAGCTTAGGCCGGTCAGGGTTCAACACTGAAGCTTTCTTT. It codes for CASSLGRSGFNTEAFF.

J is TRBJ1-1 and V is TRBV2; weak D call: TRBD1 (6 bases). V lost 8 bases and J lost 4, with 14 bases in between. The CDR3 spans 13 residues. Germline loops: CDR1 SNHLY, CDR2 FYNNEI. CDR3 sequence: CASGQGWGTEAFF. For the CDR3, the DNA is TGTGCCAGCGGCCAGGGGTGGGGCACTGAAGCTTTCTTT.

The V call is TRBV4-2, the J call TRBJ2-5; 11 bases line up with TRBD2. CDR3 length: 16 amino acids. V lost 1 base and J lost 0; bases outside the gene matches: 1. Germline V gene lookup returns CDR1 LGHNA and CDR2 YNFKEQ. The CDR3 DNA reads TGTGCCAGCAGCCAAGCACTAGCGGGGGACCAAGAGACCCAGTACTTC. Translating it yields CASSQALAGDQETQYF.

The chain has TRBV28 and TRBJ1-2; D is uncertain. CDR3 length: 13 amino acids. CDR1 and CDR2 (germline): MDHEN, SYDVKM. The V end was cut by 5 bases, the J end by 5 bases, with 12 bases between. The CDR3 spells CASSPPGIYGYTF. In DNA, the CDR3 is TGTGCCAGCAGTCCACCCGGGATTTATGGCTACACCTTC.

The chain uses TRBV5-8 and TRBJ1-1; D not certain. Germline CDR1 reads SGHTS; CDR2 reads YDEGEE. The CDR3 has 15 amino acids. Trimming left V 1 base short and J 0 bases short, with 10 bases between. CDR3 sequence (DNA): TGTGCCAGCAGCTTGCCGGGCAGACTGAACACTGAAGCTTTCTTT. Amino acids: CASSLPGRLNTEAFF.

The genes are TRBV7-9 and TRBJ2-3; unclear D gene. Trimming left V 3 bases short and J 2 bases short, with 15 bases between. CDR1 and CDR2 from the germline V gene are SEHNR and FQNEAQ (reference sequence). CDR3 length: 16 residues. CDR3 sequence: CASSFPSTLATDTQYF. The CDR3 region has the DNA TGTGCCAGCAGCTTCCCAAGTACCTTAGCCACAGATACGCAGTATTTT.

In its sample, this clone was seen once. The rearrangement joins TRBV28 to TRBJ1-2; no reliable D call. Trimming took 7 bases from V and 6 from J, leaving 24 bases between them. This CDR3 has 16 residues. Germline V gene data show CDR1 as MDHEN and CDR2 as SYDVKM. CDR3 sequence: CASTPRTLTISDGYTF. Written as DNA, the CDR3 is TGTGCCAGCACCCCACGGACCCTAACTATATCAGATGGCTACACCTTC.